The TCR beta chain described here comes from a study of CD8+ T cells in alopecia areata. Findings and limits, study-wide: Normal scalp showed lower clonality than lesional scalp, especially alopecia totalis/universalis. Mice showed TCR sharing more clearly than patients did, possibly owing to HLA. Scalp samples also yield sequences from resident alphabeta T cells of normal skin.

Cell sorting on a FACSAria was used to separate CD4+ and CD8+ T cells from the PBMCs. Points on this clone: Its target is not known. Its ends do not fully match the called genes, so a read error is possible.

RNA extraction and reverse transcription yielded cDNA as sequencing template. Method: immunoSEQ multiplex PCR; TCRdb's copy keeps in-frame clones and lacks some. The sample lists about 120,000 clones, roughly 66% seen once, with approximately 2.8% in the top ten. Sequenced sample: CD4+ T cells sorted from blood. This receptor was obtained from a human donor in good health.

CDR3: CASSLAPTDTQYF. For the CDR3, the DNA is TGTGCCAGCAGCCTAGCCCCCACAGATACGCAGTATTTT. The chain is built from TRBV7-9 and TRBJ2-3; D possibly corresponds to TRBD2 (5 bases). Germline CDR1 and CDR2: SEHNR and FQNEAQ (reference sequence). This CDR3 comprises 13 residues.